The 25 T cell receptor beta chains reported below all come from one sample, sequenced in a study of memory CD4+ T cells and cytomegalovirus serostatus (dated by TCRdb to about 2019). Library preparation used the immunoSEQ multiplex PCR assay. Sourced from immuneACCESS, this table was stored by TCRdb with only in-frame sequences that have V and J called. A share of the clones is absent; for the studies checked, an unresolved V gene accounts for under half, and the remainder has no known explanation. The sample has 50,000 to 65,000 clones on record, about 74% of them singletons. In total, the top ten clones hold 0.88% of the sample. Single viable CD3+CD4+CD8-CD45RO+ cells were sorted as memory CD4+ T cells on a FACSAria II. Sequencing input: memory CD4+ T cells from blood. The receptors were sampled from an adult in good health and CMV-seronegative.

V and J are TRBV5-1 and TRBJ1-1, with a weak D call TRBD1 (5 bases). The CDR3 totals 15 residues. In germline, CDR1 is SGHRS, CDR2 YFSETQ. Trimming took off 4 bases at V and 1 base at J, with 14 bases between the two ends. CDR3 sequence reads: CASSPREFGNTEAFF. In DNA form, the CDR3 reads TGCGCCAGCAGCCCCAGGGAATTTGGGAACACTGAAGCTTTCTTT.

CDR3 DNA sequence: TGTGCCAGCAGCTGGGTGACAGGAGCTTTTGAAGCTTTCTTT. Protein product: CASSWVTGAFEAFF. This chain links TRBV5-5 with TRBJ1-1; maybe TRBD1 (6 bases). V lost 3 bases to trimming and J lost 7 bases, with 16 bases between them. The CDR3 runs to 14 residues. CDR1 SGHKS and CDR2 YYEKEE come from the germline V gene (reference sequence).

This clone was picked up a small number of times. The chain has TRBV7-2 and TRBJ1-4, with 7 bases matching TRBD1. CDR3 length: 15 amino acids. Germline assignment: CDR1 SGHTA and CDR2 FQGNSA. The V gene end was trimmed by 1 base and the J gene end by 4 bases; junction bases not matched to a gene: 3. CDR3 sequence reads: CASSLGTGYNEKLFF. CDR3 bases: TGTGCCAGCAGCTTAGGGACAGGCTATAATGAAAAACTGTTTTTT.

This clone occurred a few times. The rearrangement joins TRBV9 to TRBJ1-6; maybe TRBD1 (5 bases). Trimming removed 0 bases from V and 6 bases from J, with 10 bases in between. CDR3 length equals 15 residues. Germline V gene lookup returns CDR1 SGDLS and CDR2 YYNGEE. The chain's CDR3 is CASSVAWGVNSPLHF. As DNA, the CDR3 is TGTGCCAGCAGCGTAGCGTGGGGGGTTAATTCACCCCTCCACTTT.

V gene TRBV7-9 combines with J gene TRBJ1-4; D possibly corresponds to TRBD1 (5 bases). The CDR3 runs to 15 residues. The V gene lost 5 bases and the J gene lost 8 bases, with 18 bases spanning the gap. Germline loops: CDR1 SEHNR, CDR2 FQNEAQ (reference sequence). For the CDR3, the DNA is TGTGCCAGCAGCCCCAACCTCAGGGTTTTGGAAAAACTGTTTTTT. This gives the protein CASSPNLRVLEKLFF.

The chain recombines TRBV7-2 with TRBJ2-2, with D perhaps assigned TRBD1 or TRBD2 (5 bases each). Per germline, CDR1 SGHTA and CDR2 FQGNSA. The CDR3 loop spans 15 amino acids. Trimming shortened V by 1 base and J by 4 bases, and 10 bases separated the two germline ends. CDR3 DNA: TGTGCCAGCAGCTTAGTTGGGGGTGGCACCGGGGAGCTGTTTTTT. Protein product: CASSLVGGGTGELFF.

The chain combines TRBV11-3 with TRBJ2-1; no clear D. The V and J ends lost 5 bases and 7 bases respectively, with 15 bases between them. Germline V gives CDR1 SGHNT, CDR2 YENEEA. The CDR3 has 14 amino acids. The CDR3, as DNA: TGTGCCAGCAGCCCCTCATACCCCGATAATGAGCAGTTCTTC. Protein sequence: CASSPSYPDNEQFF.

The V and J genes are TRBV27 and TRBJ2-5; 8 nucleotides agree with TRBD1. V lost 5 bases to trimming and J lost 5 bases; unmatched junction nucleotides: 4. This CDR3 region has 13 residues. Germline V gives CDR1 MNHEY, CDR2 SMNVEV (reference sequence). CDR3 nucleotide sequence: TGTGCCAGCAGTCCGACAGGGGCCGAGACCCAGTACTTC. Translation gives CASSPTGAETQYF.

V gene TRBV5-1 combines with J gene TRBJ2-1; 9 nucleotides match TRBD2. The CDR3 contains 16 residues. V shed 4 bases, J shed 7 bases, and the junction held 12 bases outside the gene matches. Germline lookup yields CDR1 SGHRS and CDR2 YFSETQ. This chain's CDR3 is CASSPGWTSAGNEQFF. CDR3 bases: TGCGCCAGCAGCCCCGGGTGGACTAGCGCGGGGAATGAGCAGTTCTTC.

Regarding this clone: Different DNA sequences within this sample yield the same CDR3. The chain links TRBV2 to TRBJ2-2; D not certain. V was trimmed by 3 bases and J by 7 bases, leaving 3 bases between them. The germline V gene has CDR1 SNHLY and CDR2 FYNNEI. This CDR3 comprises 11 residues. The CDR3 protein is CASSEYGELFF. The CDR3 coding sequence is TGTGCCAGCAGTGAGTACGGGGAGCTGTTTTTT.

The chain couples TRBV29-1 to TRBJ2-7, with 14 nucleotides matching TRBD2. The V gene's germline CDR1 is SQVTM and CDR2 ANQGSEA. This CDR3 comprises 16 residues. V shed 6 bases and J 7 bases; nucleotides not matched to a gene: 14. CDR3 in amino acids: CSVNTGTSGGLREQYF. CDR3 bases: TGCAGCGTAAATACCGGGACTAGCGGGGGTCTACGTGAGCAGTACTTC.

This sequence joins TRBV27 and TRBJ2-3; 8 nucleotides match TRBD2. With 1 base clipped from V and 5 bases from J, the junction kept 8 bases outside the gene matches. Per germline, CDR1 MNHEY and CDR2 SMNVEV (reference sequence). This CDR3 is 16 amino acids long. DNA of the CDR3: TGTGCCAGCAGTTTATTGGCGGGAGGTCCCGGAGATACGCAGTATTTT. Its protein product is CASSLLAGGPGDTQYF.

This clone was recorded a few times. V usage is TRBV29-1 and J usage is TRBJ1-5, with D perhaps TRBD1 (6 bases). CDR1 is SQVTM and CDR2 is ANQGSEA in the germline V gene. Deletions cut 4 bases from V and 3 bases from J, with 10 bases between. There are 13 residues in the CDR3. The CDR3 nucleotides are TGCAGCGTTGCCTGGGACATCAATCAGCCCCAGCATTTT. Amino acid sequence: CSVAWDINQPQHF.

This clone was recorded once. The V call is TRBV6-5, the J call TRBJ2-7; D is perhaps TRBD1 or TRBD2 (5 bases each). Germline CDR1 MNHEY, CDR2 SVGAGI. The length of the CDR3 is 14 residues. The V gene lost 2 bases and the J gene lost 1 base, with 9 bases spanning the gap. Here the CDR3 reads CASSYAGRSYEQYF. DNA of the CDR3: TGTGCCAGCAGTTACGCAGGGAGATCCTACGAGCAGTACTTC.

The chain combines TRBV28 with TRBJ1-2; weak D call: TRBD1 (6 bases). Per germline, CDR1 MDHEN and CDR2 SYDVKM. V was cut by 7 bases and J by 6 bases, with 18 bases left in between. This CDR3 contains 14 residues. CDR3 loop: CASKLGLQGHGYTF. For the CDR3, the DNA is TGTGCCAGCAAATTGGGGCTGCAGGGGCATGGCTACACCTTC.

CDR3 residues: CASRRTGLEPEAFF. Here the CDR3 DNA reads TGTGCCAGTAGACGGACAGGGTTAGAACCCGAAGCTTTCTTT. The V and J genes are TRBV19 and TRBJ1-1; 8 bases are a match to TRBD1. Germline values: CDR1 LNHDA, CDR2 SQIVND (reference sequence). The CDR3 loop spans 14 amino acids. V was pared by 6 bases and J by 8 bases, with 11 bases of the junction left unmatched.

The table lists this clone with a count of one. This rearrangement joins TRBV5-8 to TRBJ1-2; D unclear. This CDR3 contains 12 residues. Germline V lookup: CDR1 SGHTS, CDR2 YDEGEE. Trimming pared 4 bases from V and 3 bases from J, leaving 7 bases between. The DNA for the CDR3 is TGTGCCAGCAGCCCCGATTACTATGGCTACACCTTC. As protein: CASSPDYYGYTF. Complete variable domain (other parts from reference TRBV5-8 and TRBJ1-2): EAGVTQSPTHLIKTRGQQATLRCSPISGHTSVYWYQQALGLGLQFLLWYDEGEERNRGNFPPRFSGRQFPNYSSELNVNALELEDSALYLCASSPDYYGYTFGSGTRLTVV.

The V gene is TRBV11-3, the J gene TRBJ2-2, with a tentative D call TRBD1 (7 bases). Deletions cut 8 bases from V and 3 bases from J, with 16 bases between. CDR3 length: 15 residues. Germline CDR1 reads SGHNT; CDR2 reads YENEEA. Here the CDR3 DNA reads TGTGCCAGCCACCGGGGGCAGGGGGACACCGGGGAGCTGTTTTTT. Translation gives CASHRGQGDTGELFF.

This clone appeared a few times. The chain recombines TRBV6-1 with TRBJ2-7; D might be TRBD1 (5 bases). CDR1 is MNHNS and CDR2 is SASEGT in the germline V gene. This CDR3 spans 12 amino acids. The V and J ends lost 6 bases and 2 bases respectively, with 8 bases between them. The CDR3 sequence is CASRPQAYEQYF. In DNA form, the CDR3 reads TGTGCCAGCAGACCACAGGCCTACGAGCAGTACTTC.

The genes are TRBV11-3 and TRBJ2-2; 7 bases fit TRBD2. Germline V CDR1 and CDR2: SGHNT, YENEEA. CDR3 length: 15 amino acids. J gave up 5 bases and V 4 bases, and 7 bases lay outside the gene matches. The CDR3 here is CASSSRDYGTGELFF. The CDR3 DNA is TGTGCCAGCAGCTCCCGGGACTATGGGACCGGGGAGCTGTTTTTT.

This clone was counted once. V and J are TRBV7-2 and TRBJ1-2; 7 bases fit TRBD1. CDR3 length equals 16 residues. The germline V gene has CDR1 SGHTA and CDR2 FQGNSA. V lost 2 bases to trimming and J lost 8 bases; unmatched junction nucleotides: 14. Written as DNA, the CDR3 is TGTGCCAGCAGCTTAACCGGGACAGACCTTTTGCAGGGCTACACCTTC. This gives the protein CASSLTGTDLLQGYTF.

The chain employs TRBV10-3 and TRBJ2-3; 7 bases agree with TRBD2. V shed 4 bases, J shed 0 bases, and the junction held 7 bases outside the gene matches. CDR1 is ENHRY and CDR2 is SYGVKD in the germline V gene. The CDR3 extends over 16 amino acids. The CDR3 nucleotides are TGTGCCATCAGTGGGGCGGGGGACGGAAGCACAGATACGCAGTATTTT. It specifies CAISGAGDGSTDTQYF.

This clone showed up just a few times. V is TRBV7-9 and J is TRBJ1-6; 10 positions agree with TRBD1. The ends lost 4 bases at V and 8 bases at J; junction bases unmatched: 5. Germline values: CDR1 SEHNR, CDR2 FQNEAQ (reference sequence). CDR3 size: 15 residues. The DNA of the CDR3 is TGTGCCAGCAGCTCTTGGGACAGGGGTGATTCACCCCTCCACTTT. Its protein product is CASSSWDRGDSPLHF.

V and J are TRBV28 and TRBJ1-4; no definite D call. Germline CDR1 MDHEN, CDR2 SYDVKM. The CDR3 is 13 residues long. V shed 5 bases and J shed 8 bases, with 12 bases lying between them. The CDR3 sequence: CASSIKAREKLFF. In DNA form, the CDR3 reads TGTGCCAGCAGTATTAAGGCCCGAGAAAAACTGTTTTTT. Drawing the rest from reference TRBV28 and TRBJ1-4, the complete variable domain is DVKVTQSSRYLVKRTGEKVFLECVQDMDHENMFWYRQDPGLGLRLIYFSYDVKMKEKGDIPEGYSVSREKKERFSLILESASTNQTSMYLCASSIKAREKLFFGSGTQLSVL.

The CDR3: CASSLVLGNTIYF. DNA for the CDR3: TGTGCCAGCAGCTTAGTGCTGGGAAACACCATATATTTT. This rearrangement joins TRBV7-2 to TRBJ1-3; no clear D gene. The CDR3 extends over 13 amino acids. Looked up from germline, CDR1 is SGHTA and CDR2 is FQGNSA. V was cut by 1 base and J by 4 bases, with 5 bases left in between.